The rows below give T cell receptor beta chains drawn from one sample of a study of radiation and T cells in renal cell carcinoma. Assay: immunoSEQ multiplex PCR; the TCRdb copy retains only in-frame clones and omits some. The table records roughly 90,000 clones, roughly 80% of them present only once. The source material was blood, sampled from a patient whose treatment included radiotherapy and nephrectomy. The receptors derive from a man aged 50 or older with renal cell carcinoma. CDR3s include the opening cysteine and the closing phenylalanine or tryptophan. D genes are given only for firm matches. Some rows mark clone size as missing; the rest say once, few, many or name a class of expanded clone.

TRBJ2-1,TRBV11-3,.,.,TGTGCCAGCAGCTTTCACAGGAGTACCGACACTGAGCAGTTCTTC,CASSFHRSTDTEQFF
TRBJ2-2,TRBV5-1,.,.,TGCGCCAGCAGCTTGGGACTCTATCCCGGGGAGCTGTTTTTT,CASSLGLYPGELFF
TRBJ2-2,TRBV11-2,.,.,TGTGCCAGCAGCTTAGATTGGGGGGGCCGCACCGGGGAGCTGTTTTTT,CASSLDWGGRTGELFF
TRBJ2-6,TRBV5-8,.,.,TGTGCCAGCAGCGACCGGGGGCGGAGCTCTGGGGCCAACGTCCTGACTTTC,CASSDRGRSSGANVLTF
TRBJ2-7,TRBV29-1,.,.,TGCAGCGGCACGGACGGGCCGTACTCCTACGAGCAGTACTTC,CSGTDGPYSYEQYF
TRBJ2-2,TRBV7-6,.,TRBD2,TGTGCCAGCAGCTTTAGCGGGGGAAACACCGGGGAGCTGTTTTTT,CASSFSGGNTGELFF
TRBJ1-4,TRBV25-1,.,TRBD1,TGTGCCAGCAGTCTCCCAGGGGGGGTTCGGAGTGAAAAACTGTTTTTT,CASSLPGGVRSEKLFF
TRBJ2-1,TRBV14,.,TRBD2,TGTGCCAGCAGCCAAAGGCATAGCGGGAGGAGCTCCTACAATGAGCAGTTCTTC,CASSQRHSGRSSYNEQFF
TRBJ1-6,TRBV27,.,.,TGTGCCAGCAGTTTATCTTCAGGGGCTCCTGGTTCACCCCTCCACTTT,CASSLSSGAPGSPLHF
TRBJ2-5,TRBV2,.,.,TGTGCCAGCAGTGCCGGGGAGACCCAGTACTTC,CASSAGETQYF
TRBJ2-5,TRBV30,.,.,TGTGCCTGGTCCGACGGAAGGAAGACCCAGTACTTC,CAWSDGRKTQYF
TRBJ1-2,TRBV5-4,once,TRBD1,TGTGCCAGCAGCTTAGGGGGACAGATGTCCTATGGCTACACCTTC,CASSLGGQMSYGYTF
TRBJ2-2,TRBV11-2,.,TRBD2,TGTGCCAGCAGCCTGATAGCGGGAGGGGCCGGGGAGCTGTTTTTT,CASSLIAGGAGELFF
TRBJ2-7,TRBV7-9,.,TRBD1,TGTGCCAGCAGCCCAACCCCAGGGGGCGCACGGTACGAGCAGTACTTC,CASSPTPGGARYEQYF
TRBJ2-1,TRBV18,.,TRBD2,TGTGCCAGCTCGGGAAGCGGGAGTCTGTACAATGAGCAGTTCTTC,CASSGSGSLYNEQFF
TRBJ2-2,TRBV15,.,TRBD2,TGTGCCACCAGCAGAGAATTTGGGGTTTCGACAACTAGCGGGAGTATCGCCGGGGAGCTGTTTTTT,CATSREFGVSTTSGSIAGELFF
TRBJ2-7,TRBV5-6,.,.,TGTGCCAGCAGCCTGAACAACCGTCTAACCTACGAGCAGTACTTC,CASSLNNRLTYEQYF
TRBJ1-1,TRBV27,.,.,TGTGCCAGCAGTCGAGGGGGGCGGAACACTGAAGCTTTCTTT,CASSRGGRNTEAFF
TRBJ1-3,TRBV29-1,.,.,TGCAGCGTTGTCCAACAGGAACACTCTGGAAACACCATATATTTT,CSVVQQEHSGNTIYF
TRBJ2-7,TRBV2,.,TRBD2,TGTGCCAGCAGTGAGGATAGCGGGGGGGCCCCGTACTTC,CASSEDSGGAPYF
TRBJ2-7,TRBV7-9,.,TRBD1,TGTGCCAGCAGCTCCAGACAGGGGACCATATACGAGCAGTACTTC,CASSSRQGTIYEQYF
TRBJ2-5,TRBV5-1,.,.,TGCGCCAGCAGCTTGGCCAGACCAGGGCTGCAGACCCAGTACTTC,CASSLARPGLQTQYF
TRBJ2-3,TRBV5-1,.,TRBD2,TGCGCCAGCAGCTTGACAACCGGGACTAGCGGTCCAATGGATACGCAGTATTTT,CASSLTTGTSGPMDTQYF
TRBJ2-1,TRBV5-4,few,TRBD2,TGTGCCAGCAGCTTGGACGGGCTAGCGGGGGGGCCTTTCGATGAGCAGTTCTTC,CASSLDGLAGGPFDEQFF
TRBJ1-3,TRBV18,.,.,TGTGCCAGCTCATCCGTTGTCAGCTCTGGAAACACCATATATTTT,CASSSVVSSGNTIYF
TRBJ2-7,TRBV14,once,.,TGTGCCAGCAGCACCCTTGGGGGAGGATACGAGCAGTACTTC,CASSTLGGGYEQYF
TRBJ1-1,TRBV11-3,.,TRBD1,TGTGCCAGCAGCCCGGGACAGGGGGCGAACACTGAAGCTTTCTTT,CASSPGQGANTEAFF
TRBJ2-7,TRBV27,.,.,TGTGCCAGCAGCCTAACCGTGGAGGACAACGAGCAGTACTTC,CASSLTVEDNEQYF
TRBJ1-1,TRBV18,once,.,TGTGCCAGCTCAGCCGGAGTTGGGCGCACTGAAGCTTTCTTT,CASSAGVGRTEAFF
TRBJ1-3,TRBV9,.,TRBD1,TGTGCCAGCAGCCGGGAGGGAGGGGGCTATGGAAACACCATATATTTT,CASSREGGGYGNTIYF
TRBJ2-5,TRBV29-1,.,.,TGCAGCGTTGATCCGGGGGTTGGGGAGACCCAGTACTTC,CSVDPGVGETQYF
TRBJ2-3,TRBV5-1,.,.,TGCGCCAGCAGCTTGGCTGGCGGCACAGATACGCAGTATTTT,CASSLAGGTDTQYF
TRBJ1-4,TRBV19,.,.,TGTGCCAGTAGAGAGAGAGTTGGTTCGGGTGAAAAACTGTTTTTT,CASRERVGSGEKLFF
TRBJ2-1,TRBV7-9,.,.,TGTGCCAGCAGCTTACTTAGCGATGAGCAGTTCTTC,CASSLLSDEQFF
TRBJ2-5,TRBV7-9,few,TRBD2,TGTGCCAGCAGCTTAGAAGGCGGGAGCGGCGGGACCCAGTACTTC,CASSLEGGSGGTQYF
TRBJ1-1,TRBV7-6,.,.,TGTGCCAGCAGCTTAGCTCAGACAGGTCGGCAAGCTTTCTTT,CASSLAQTGRQAFF
TRBJ1-2,TRBV5-4,.,.,TGTGCCAGCAGCCCGAGGGACGGAGGGAGCTATGGCTACACCTTC,CASSPRDGGSYGYTF
TRBJ2-3,TRBV12-5,.,TRBD1,TGTGCTAGTGGTCAAAAATTGACAGGGGGAACCACAGATACGCAGTATTTT,CASGQKLTGGTTDTQYF
TRBJ1-1,TRBV4-1,.,.,TGCGCCAGCAGCCTCCACGACAGAGGAAACACTGAAGCTTTCTTT,CASSLHDRGNTEAFF
TRBJ2-7,TRBV9,.,.,TGTGCCAGCAGCGTAGGAGGGGATACCTACGAGCAGTACTTC,CASSVGGDTYEQYF
TRBJ2-7,TRBV7-2,.,TRBD2,TGTGCCAGCAGCTCCCAGGGACTAGCGGTCGACGAGCAGTACTTC,CASSSQGLAVDEQYF
TRBJ2-5,TRBV19,.,.,TGTGCCAGTAGCATGACACGGCAAGAGACCCAGTACTTC,CASSMTRQETQYF
TRBJ1-3,TRBV28,.,.,TGTGCCAGCAGATCACAGGGTGGAAACACCATATATTTT,CASRSQGGNTIYF
TRBJ1-1,TRBV27,.,.,TGTGCCAGTCGAAAAACTTCTGAGATGAACACTGAAGCTTTCTTT,CASRKTSEMNTEAFF
TRBJ2-2,TRBV9,.,TRBD2,TGTGCCAGCAGCGTAGTTGGCGGGGGGTCCACCGGGGAGCTGTTTTTT,CASSVVGGGSTGELFF
TRBJ1-1,TRBV6-5,.,.,TGTGCCAGCAGTTACTCGCGGGGGACTGAAGCTTTCTTT,CASSYSRGTEAFF
TRBJ1-2,TRBV6-5,.,TRBD1,TGTGCCAGCAGTCGGGACAGGGGGCGAGGCTACACCTTC,CASSRDRGRGYTF